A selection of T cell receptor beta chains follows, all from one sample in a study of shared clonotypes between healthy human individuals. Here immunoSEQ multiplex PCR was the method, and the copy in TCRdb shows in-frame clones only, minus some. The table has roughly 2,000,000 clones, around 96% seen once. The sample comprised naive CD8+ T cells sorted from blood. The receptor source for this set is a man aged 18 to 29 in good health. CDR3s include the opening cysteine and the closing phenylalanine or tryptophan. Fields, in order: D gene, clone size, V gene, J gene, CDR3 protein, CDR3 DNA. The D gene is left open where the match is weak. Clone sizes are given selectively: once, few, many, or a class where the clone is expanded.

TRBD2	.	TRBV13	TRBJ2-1	CASSLEGLAGTYNEQFF	TGTGCCAGCAGCCTAGAGGGGCTAGCGGGAACATACAATGAGCAGTTCTTC
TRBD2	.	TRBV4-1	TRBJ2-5	CASSQVGLGQETQYF	TGCGCCAGCAGCCAAGTGGGACTAGGGCAAGAGACCCAGTACTTC
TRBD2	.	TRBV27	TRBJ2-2	CASSGLVSGELFF	TGTGCCAGCAGCGGACTAGTTTCCGGGGAGCTGTTTTTT
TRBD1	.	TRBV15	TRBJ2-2	CATSDPPAGGQGIATNTGELFF	TGTGCCACCAGCGACCCCCCGGCAGGGGGTCAGGGGATCGCTACGAACACCGGGGAGCTGTTTTTT
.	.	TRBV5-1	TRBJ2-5	CASSSLLGGETQYF	TGCGCCAGCAGCTCATTACTCGGTGGGGAGACCCAGTACTTC
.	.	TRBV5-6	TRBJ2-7	CASSLAQSYEQYF	TGTGCCAGCAGCTTGGCACAGTCCTACGAGCAGTACTTC
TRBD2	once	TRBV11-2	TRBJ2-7	CASSLVSGGHHYEQYF	TGTGCCAGCAGCTTAGTTAGCGGGGGGCACCACTACGAGCAGTACTTC
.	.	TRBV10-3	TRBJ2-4	CAISEDGGPINIQYF	TGTGCCATCAGTGAGGATGGGGGGCCAATAAACATTCAGTACTTC
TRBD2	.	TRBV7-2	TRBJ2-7	CASNRTSGSLGEQYF	TGTGCCAGCAACCGGACTAGCGGGAGCTTAGGAGAGCAGTACTTC
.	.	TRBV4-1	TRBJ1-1	CASSQAGGLGDTEAFF	TGCGCCAGCAGCCAAGCTGGGGGGCTGGGGGACACTGAAGCTTTCTTT
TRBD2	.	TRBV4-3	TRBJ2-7	CASSQDSGRASYEQYF	TGCGCCAGCAGCCAAGATAGTGGGAGGGCGTCCTACGAGCAGTACTTC
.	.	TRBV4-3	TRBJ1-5	CASSQDSGPSGPQHF	TGCGCCAGCAGCCAAGATTCGGGGCCCTCGGGGCCCCAGCATTTT
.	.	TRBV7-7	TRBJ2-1	CASSPDFGYPPGEQFF	TGTGCTAGCAGCCCCGACTTTGGATACCCTCCGGGTGAGCAGTTCTTC
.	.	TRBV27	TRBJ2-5	CASSLEGHLQETQYF	TGTGCCAGCAGTTTAGAGGGACATTTACAAGAGACCCAGTACTTC
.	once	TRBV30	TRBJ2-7	CASDGAGAYEQYF	TGTGCCTCCGACGGTGCTGGGGCCTACGAGCAGTACTTC